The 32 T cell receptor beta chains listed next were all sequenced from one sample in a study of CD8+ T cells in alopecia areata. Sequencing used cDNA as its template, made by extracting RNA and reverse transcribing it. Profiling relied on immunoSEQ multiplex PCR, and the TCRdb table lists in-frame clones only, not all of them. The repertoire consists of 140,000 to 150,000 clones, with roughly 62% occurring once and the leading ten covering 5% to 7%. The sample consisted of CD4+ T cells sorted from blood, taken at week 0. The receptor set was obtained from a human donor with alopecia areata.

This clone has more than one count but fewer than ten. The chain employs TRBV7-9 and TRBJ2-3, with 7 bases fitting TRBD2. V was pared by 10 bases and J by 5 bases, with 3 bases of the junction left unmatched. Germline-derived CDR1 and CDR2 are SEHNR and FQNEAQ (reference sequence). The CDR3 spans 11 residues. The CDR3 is CAITGGDTQYF. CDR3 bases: TGTGCCATTACGGGGGGAGATACGCAGTATTTT.

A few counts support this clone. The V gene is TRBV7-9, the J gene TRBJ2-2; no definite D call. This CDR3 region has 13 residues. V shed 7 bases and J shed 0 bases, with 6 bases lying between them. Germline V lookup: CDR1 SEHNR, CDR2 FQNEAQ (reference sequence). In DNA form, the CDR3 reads TGTGCCAGCAACCCCCCGAACACCGGGGAGCTGTTTTTT. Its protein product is CASNPPNTGELFF.

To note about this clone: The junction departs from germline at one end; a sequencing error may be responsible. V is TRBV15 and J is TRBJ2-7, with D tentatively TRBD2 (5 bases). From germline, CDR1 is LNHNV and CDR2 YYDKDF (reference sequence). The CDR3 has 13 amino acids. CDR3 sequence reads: CATSRDRVRELNF. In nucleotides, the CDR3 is TGTGCCACCAGCAGAGATCGGGTTCGGGAATTGAACTTC.

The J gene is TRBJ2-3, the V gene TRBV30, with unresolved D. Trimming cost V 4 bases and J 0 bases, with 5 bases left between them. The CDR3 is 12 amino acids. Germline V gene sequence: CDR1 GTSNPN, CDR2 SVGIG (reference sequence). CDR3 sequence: CAWTASTDTQYF. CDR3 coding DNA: TGTGCCTGGACAGCTAGCACAGATACGCAGTATTTT.

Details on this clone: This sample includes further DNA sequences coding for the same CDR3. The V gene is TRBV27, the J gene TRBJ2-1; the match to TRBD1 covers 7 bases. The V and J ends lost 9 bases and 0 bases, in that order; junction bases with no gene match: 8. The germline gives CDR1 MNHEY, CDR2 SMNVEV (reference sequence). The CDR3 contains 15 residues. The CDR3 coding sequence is TGTGCCAGTCGACAGGGATCACTCTCCTACAATGAGCAGTTCTTC. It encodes CASRQGSLSYNEQFF.

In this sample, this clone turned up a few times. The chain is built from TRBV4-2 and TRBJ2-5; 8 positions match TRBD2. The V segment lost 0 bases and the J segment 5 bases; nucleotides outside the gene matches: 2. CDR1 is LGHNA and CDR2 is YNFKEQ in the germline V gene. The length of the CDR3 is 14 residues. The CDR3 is CASSQDGLAETQYF. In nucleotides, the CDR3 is TGTGCCAGCAGCCAAGATGGACTAGCCGAGACCCAGTACTTC.

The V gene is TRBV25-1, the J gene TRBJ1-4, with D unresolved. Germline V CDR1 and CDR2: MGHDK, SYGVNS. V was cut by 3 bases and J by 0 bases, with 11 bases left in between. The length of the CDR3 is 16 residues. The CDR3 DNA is TGTGCCAGCAGTGACTTTTCCGGGACAACTAATGAAAAACTGTTTTTT. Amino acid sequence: CASSDFSGTTNEKLFF.

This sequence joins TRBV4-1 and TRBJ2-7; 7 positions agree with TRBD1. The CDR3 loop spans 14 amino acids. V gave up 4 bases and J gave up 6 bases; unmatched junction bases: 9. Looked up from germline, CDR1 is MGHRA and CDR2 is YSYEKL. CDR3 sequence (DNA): TGCGCCAGCAGCCCTCGGGACAGATCTTCCGAGCAGTACTTC. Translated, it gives CASSPRDRSSEQYF.

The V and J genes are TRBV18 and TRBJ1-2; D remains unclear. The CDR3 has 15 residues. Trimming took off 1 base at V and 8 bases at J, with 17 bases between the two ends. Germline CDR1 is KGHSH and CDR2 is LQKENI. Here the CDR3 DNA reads TGTGCCAGCTCACCACAGGCAGGACCCGAGGAGGGCTACACCTTC. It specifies CASSPQAGPEEGYTF. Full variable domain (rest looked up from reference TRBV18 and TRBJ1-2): NAGVMQNPRHLVRRRGQEARLRCSPMKGHSHVYWYRQLPEEGLKFMVYLQKENIIDESGMPKERFSAEFPKEGPSILRIQQVVRGDSAAYFCASSPQAGPEEGYTFGSGTRLTVV.

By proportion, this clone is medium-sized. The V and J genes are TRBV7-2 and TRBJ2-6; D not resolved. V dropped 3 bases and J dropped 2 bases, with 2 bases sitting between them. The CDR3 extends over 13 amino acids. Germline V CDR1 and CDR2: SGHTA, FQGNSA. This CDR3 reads CASSFAGANVLTF. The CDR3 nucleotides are TGTGCCAGCAGCTTCGCTGGGGCCAACGTCCTGACTTTC.

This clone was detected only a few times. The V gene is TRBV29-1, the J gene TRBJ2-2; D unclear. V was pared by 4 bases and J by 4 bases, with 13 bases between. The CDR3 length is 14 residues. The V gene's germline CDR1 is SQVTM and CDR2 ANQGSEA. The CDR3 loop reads CSVGTSRSTGELFF. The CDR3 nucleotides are TGCAGCGTTGGTACTTCCCGAAGCACCGGGGAGCTGTTTTTT.

The CDR3 DNA follows: TGTGCCAGCGCACCTGGGGACTATGGCTACACCTTC. This sequence encodes CASAPGDYGYTF. The chain uses TRBV28 and TRBJ1-2; D is ambiguous. CDR3 length: 12 amino acids. Germline CDR1 is MDHEN and CDR2 is SYDVKM. Trimming pared 8 bases from V and 3 bases from J, leaving 10 bases between.

The DNA of the CDR3 is TGTGCCAGCAGCTCCGGCGGGGGTCCAGAGACCCAGTACTTC. It yields the protein CASSSGGGPETQYF. The genes are TRBV5-4 and TRBJ2-5; TRBD2 matches 7 bases. The V gene end was trimmed by 3 bases and the J gene end by 4 bases; junction bases not matched to a gene: 6. Per the germline V gene, CDR1 is SGHNT and CDR2 is YYREEE (reference sequence). The CDR3 length is 14 residues. Drawing the rest from reference TRBV5-4 and TRBJ2-5, the complete variable domain is ETGVTQSPTHLIKTRGQQVTLRCSSQSGHNTVSWYQQALGQGPQFIFQYYREEENGRGNFPPRFSGLQFPNYSSELNVNALELDDSALYLCASSSGGGPETQYFGPGTRLLVL.

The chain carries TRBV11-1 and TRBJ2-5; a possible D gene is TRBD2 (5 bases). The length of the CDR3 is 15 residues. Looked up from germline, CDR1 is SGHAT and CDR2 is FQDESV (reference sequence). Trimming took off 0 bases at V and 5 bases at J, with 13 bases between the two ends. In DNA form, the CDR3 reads TGTGCCAGCAGCTTAGCTTTGGGCTCGGGGGAGACCCAGTACTTC. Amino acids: CASSLALGSGETQYF.

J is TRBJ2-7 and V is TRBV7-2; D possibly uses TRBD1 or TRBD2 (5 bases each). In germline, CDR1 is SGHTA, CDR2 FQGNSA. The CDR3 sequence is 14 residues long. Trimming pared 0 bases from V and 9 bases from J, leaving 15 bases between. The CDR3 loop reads CASSLALTGAGQYF. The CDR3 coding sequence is TGTGCCAGCAGCTTAGCATTGACCGGGGCCGGGCAGTACTTC.

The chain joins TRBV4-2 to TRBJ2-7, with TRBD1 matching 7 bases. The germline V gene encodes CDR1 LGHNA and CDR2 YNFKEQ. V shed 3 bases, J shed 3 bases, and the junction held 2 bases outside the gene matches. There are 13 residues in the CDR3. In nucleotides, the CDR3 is TGTGCCAGCAGCCATGGGGACAGCTACGAGCAGTACTTC. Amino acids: CASSHGDSYEQYF.

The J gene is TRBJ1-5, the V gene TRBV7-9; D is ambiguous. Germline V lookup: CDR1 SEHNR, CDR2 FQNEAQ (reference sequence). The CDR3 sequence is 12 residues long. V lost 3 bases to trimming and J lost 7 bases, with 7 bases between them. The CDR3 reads CASSLDVQPQHF. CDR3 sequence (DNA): TGTGCCAGCAGCTTGGATGTACAGCCCCAGCATTTT.

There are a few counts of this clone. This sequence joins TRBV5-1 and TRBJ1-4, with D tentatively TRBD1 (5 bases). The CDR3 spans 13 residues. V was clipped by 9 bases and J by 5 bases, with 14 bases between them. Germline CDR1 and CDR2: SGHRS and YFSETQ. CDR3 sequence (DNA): TGCGCCACCCCGAGACAGAGGAATGAAAAACTGTTTTTT. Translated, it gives CATPRQRNEKLFF.

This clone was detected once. CDR3 sequence (DNA): TGTGCCACCAGCAGAATAGCCGGAGGAACAGGACTACTAAGCTCCTATAATTCACCCCTCCACTTT. Its translation: CATSRIAGGTGLLSSYNSPLHF. The chain links TRBV15 to TRBJ1-6, with D tentatively TRBD1 (5 bases). This CDR3 comprises 22 residues. Between the trimmed V and J ends, which lost 2 bases and 0 bases, there was a span of 26 bases. Looked up from germline, CDR1 is LNHNV and CDR2 is YYDKDF (reference sequence).

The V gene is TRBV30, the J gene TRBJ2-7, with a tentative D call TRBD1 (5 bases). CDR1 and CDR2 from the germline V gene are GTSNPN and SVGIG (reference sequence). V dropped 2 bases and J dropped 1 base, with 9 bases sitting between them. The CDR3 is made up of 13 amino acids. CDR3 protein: CAWSSRVSYEQYF. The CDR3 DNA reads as TGTGCCTGGAGTTCCAGGGTTTCCTACGAGCAGTACTTC.

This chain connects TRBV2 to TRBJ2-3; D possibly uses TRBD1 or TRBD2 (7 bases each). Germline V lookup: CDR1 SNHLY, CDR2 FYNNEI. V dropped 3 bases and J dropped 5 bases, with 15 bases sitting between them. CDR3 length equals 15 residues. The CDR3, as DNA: TGTGCCAGCAGTGATCCAGGGGGGGCCGTAGATACGCAGTATTTT. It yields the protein CASSDPGGAVDTQYF.

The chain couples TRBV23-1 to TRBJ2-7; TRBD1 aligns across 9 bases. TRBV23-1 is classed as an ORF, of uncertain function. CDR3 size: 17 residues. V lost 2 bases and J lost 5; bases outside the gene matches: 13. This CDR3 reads CASSQRGAQGATHEQYF. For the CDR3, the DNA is TGCGCCAGCAGTCAACGTGGCGCACAGGGGGCAACCCACGAGCAGTACTTC.

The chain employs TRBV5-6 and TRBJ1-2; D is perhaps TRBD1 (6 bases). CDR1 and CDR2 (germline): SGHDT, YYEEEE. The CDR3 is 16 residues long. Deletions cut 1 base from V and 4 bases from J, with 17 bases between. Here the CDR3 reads CASSLQGPGAGYGYTF. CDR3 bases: TGTGCCAGCAGCTTGCAGGGACCGGGGGCTGGCTATGGCTACACCTTC.

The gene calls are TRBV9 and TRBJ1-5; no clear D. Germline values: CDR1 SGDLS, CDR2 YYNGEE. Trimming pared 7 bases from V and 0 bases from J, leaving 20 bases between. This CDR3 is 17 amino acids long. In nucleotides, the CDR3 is TGTGCCAGCCTTTCTCGGAAGGATAAAGTTAGCAATCAGCCCCAGCATTTT. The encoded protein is CASLSRKDKVSNQPQHF.

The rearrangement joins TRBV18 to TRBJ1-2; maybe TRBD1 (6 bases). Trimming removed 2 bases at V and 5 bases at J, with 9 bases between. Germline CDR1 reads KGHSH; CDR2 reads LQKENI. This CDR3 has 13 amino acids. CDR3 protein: CASSPATGYGYTF. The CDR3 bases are TGTGCCAGCTCACCAGCGACAGGATATGGCTACACCTTC.

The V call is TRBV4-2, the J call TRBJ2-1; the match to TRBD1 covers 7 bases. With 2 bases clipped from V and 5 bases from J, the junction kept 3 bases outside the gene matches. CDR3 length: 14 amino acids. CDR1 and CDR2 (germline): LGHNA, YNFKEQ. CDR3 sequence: CASSQPQGDNEQFF. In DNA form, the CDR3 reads TGTGCCAGCAGCCAACCCCAGGGGGACAATGAGCAGTTCTTC.

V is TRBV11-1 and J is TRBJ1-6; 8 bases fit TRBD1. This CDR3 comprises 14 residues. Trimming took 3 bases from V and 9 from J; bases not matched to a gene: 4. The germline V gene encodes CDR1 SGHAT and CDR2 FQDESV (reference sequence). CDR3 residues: CASSFDRGGSPLHF. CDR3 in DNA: TGTGCCAGCAGCTTCGACAGGGGTGGTTCACCCCTCCACTTT.

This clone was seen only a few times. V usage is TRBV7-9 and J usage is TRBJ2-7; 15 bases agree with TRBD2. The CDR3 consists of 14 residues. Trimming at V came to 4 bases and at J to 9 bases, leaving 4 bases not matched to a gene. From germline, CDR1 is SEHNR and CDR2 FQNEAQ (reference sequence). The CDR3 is CASSSGLAGGRQYF. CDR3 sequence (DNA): TGTGCCAGCAGCTCGGGACTAGCGGGGGGACGGCAGTACTTC.

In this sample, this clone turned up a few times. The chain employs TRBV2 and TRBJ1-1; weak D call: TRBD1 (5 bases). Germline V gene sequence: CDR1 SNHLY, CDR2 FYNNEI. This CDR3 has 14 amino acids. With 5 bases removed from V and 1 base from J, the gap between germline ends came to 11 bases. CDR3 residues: CASSPYGGNTEAFF. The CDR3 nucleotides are TGTGCCAGCAGTCCCTATGGGGGGAACACTGAAGCTTTCTTT. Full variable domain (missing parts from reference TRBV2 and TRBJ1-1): EPEVTQTPSHQVTQMGQEVILRCVPISNHLYFYWYRQILGQKVEFLVSFYNNEISEKSEIFDDQFSVERPDGSNFTLKIRSTKLEDSAMYFCASSPYGGNTEAFFGQGTRLTVV.

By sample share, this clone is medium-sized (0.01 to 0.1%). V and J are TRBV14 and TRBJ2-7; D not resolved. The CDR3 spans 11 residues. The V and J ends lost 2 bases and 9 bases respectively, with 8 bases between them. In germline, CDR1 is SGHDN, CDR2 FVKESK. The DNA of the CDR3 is TGTGCCAGCAGCCAAACCCAAAGGCAGTACTTC. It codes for CASSQTQRQYF.

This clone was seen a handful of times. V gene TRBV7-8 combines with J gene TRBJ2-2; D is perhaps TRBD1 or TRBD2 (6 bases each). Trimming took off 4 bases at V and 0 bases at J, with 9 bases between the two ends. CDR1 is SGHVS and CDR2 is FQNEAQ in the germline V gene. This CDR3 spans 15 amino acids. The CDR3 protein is CASSWGASNTGELFF. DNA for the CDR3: TGTGCCAGCAGCTGGGGGGCCTCGAACACCGGGGAGCTGTTTTTT.

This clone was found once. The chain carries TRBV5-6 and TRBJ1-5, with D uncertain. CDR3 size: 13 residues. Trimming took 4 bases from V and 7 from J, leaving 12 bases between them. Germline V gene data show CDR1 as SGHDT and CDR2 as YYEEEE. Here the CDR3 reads CASSQRSGQPQHF. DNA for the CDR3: TGTGCCAGCAGCCAACGGAGTGGGCAGCCCCAGCATTTT. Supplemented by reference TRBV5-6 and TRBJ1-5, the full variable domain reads DAGVTQSPTHLIKTRGQQVTLRCSPKSGHDTVSWYQQALGQGPQFIFQYYEEEERQRGNFPDRFSGHQFPNYSSELNVNALLLGDSALYLCASSQRSGQPQHFGDGTRLSIL.